The rows below give T cell receptor beta chains drawn from one sample of a study of cytomegalovirus exposure and HLA in healthy donors. Profiling relied on immunoSEQ multiplex PCR, and the TCRdb table lists in-frame clones only, not all of them. The sample gives about 120,000 clones, less than 65% of which show up once; about a tenth is in the top ten. Sequenced input: PBMCs. The receptors derive from a middle-aged man in good health and CMV-seropositive. Both conserved end residues are part of each CDR3. The size field is filled for only some rows; it gives once, few, many or a size class.

. | TRBJ1-2 | TRBV7-9 | CASNRARAGINYGYTF
few | TRBJ1-6 | TRBV5-4 | CASSLSSSYNSPLHF
. | TRBJ1-3 | TRBV4-2 | CASSQDPRPGDSGNTIYF
. | TRBJ2-3 | TRBV21-1 | CASSKSRCTDTQYF
. | TRBJ1-2 | TRBV19 | CASSRPGQGEIGYTF
few | TRBJ2-5 | TRBV19 | CASRQLAGDEQETQYF
few | TRBJ2-7 | TRBV7-8 | CASSLRQGTYEQYF
. | TRBJ2-3 | TRBV30 | CAGSGLAGRRDTQYF
once | TRBJ2-5 | TRBV5-6 | CASSLGRGKETQYF
. | TRBJ1-2 | TRBV10-2 | CASGTQGQGGYTF
. | TRBJ2-5 | TRBV7-2 | CASSLAGRGDGETQYF
. | TRBJ1-1 | TRBV11-2 | CASSATGNTEAFF
. | TRBJ2-7 | TRBV19 | CASSATSGGYEQYF
few | TRBJ1-2 | TRBV4-3 | CASSQRVRDRVSYTF
. | TRBJ2-7 | TRBV5-4 | CASSLGLAVDGREQYF
. | TRBJ2-4 | TRBV29-1 | CSALDRERNIQYF
. | TRBJ1-2 | TRBV6-1 | CASSEAGQGGDYGYTF
. | TRBJ2-2 | TRBV6-4 | CASSVLAGTNTGELFF
. | TRBJ1-1 | TRBV5-4 | CASSLATGREAFF
. | TRBJ1-2 | TRBV30 | CAWSVQVGSFNYGYTF
. | TRBJ2-6 | TRBV28 | CASSLFGRQGATGANVLTF
. | TRBJ1-1 | TRBV18 | CASSPTGAGGTEAFF
. | TRBJ2-7 | TRBV7-9 | CASSQRGADHEQYF
few | TRBJ2-1 | TRBV6-1 | CASSSGGDNEQFF
. | TRBJ2-5 | TRBV5-4 | CASSLRWLAGGETQYF
few | TRBJ2-7 | TRBV19 | CASSQGGGREQYF
few | TRBJ2-7 | TRBV7-2 | CASSLDDGRAYEQYF
. | TRBJ2-7 | TRBV6-7 | CASTGRATYEQYF
. | TRBJ2-1 | TRBV9 | CASSVGVAGNNEQFF
. | TRBJ2-1 | TRBV19 | CASSPLAGGPSEQFF
. | TRBJ2-1 | TRBV19 | CASSPGVVHYYNEQFF
few | TRBJ1-5 | TRBV6-1 | CASSEAGRGFQPQHF
. | TRBJ2-7 | TRBV7-9 | CASSLTSGECEQYF
. | TRBJ2-5 | TRBV6-1 | CASRGTSQETQYF
once | TRBJ2-7 | TRBV29-1 | CSVEPHPRGRVYEQYF
few | TRBJ1-4 | TRBV19 | CASGLVGRATNEKLFF
. | TRBJ2-7 | TRBV9 | CASSGDRGGWYEQYF
few | TRBJ2-5 | TRBV30 | CAWSGTSGETQYF
. | TRBJ1-2 | TRBV18 | CASSPPTEGAYGYTF